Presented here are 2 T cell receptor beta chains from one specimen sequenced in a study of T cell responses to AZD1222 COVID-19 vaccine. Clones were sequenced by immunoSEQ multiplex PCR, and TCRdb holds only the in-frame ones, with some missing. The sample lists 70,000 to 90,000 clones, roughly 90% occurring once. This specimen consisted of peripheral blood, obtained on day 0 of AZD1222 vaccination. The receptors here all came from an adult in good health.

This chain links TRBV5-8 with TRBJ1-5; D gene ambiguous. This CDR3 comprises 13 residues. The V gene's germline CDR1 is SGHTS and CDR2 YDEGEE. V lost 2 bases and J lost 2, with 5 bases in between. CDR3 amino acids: CASSFSGNQPQHF. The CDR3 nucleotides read TGTGCCAGCAGCTTCTCGGGCAATCAGCCCCAGCATTTT.

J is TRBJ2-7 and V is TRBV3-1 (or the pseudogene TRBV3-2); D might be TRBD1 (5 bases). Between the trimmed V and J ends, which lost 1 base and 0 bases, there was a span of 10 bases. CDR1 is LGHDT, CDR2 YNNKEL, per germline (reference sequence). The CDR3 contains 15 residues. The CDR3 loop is CASSQGTDSSYEQYF. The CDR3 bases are TGTGCCAGCAGCCAAGGAACTGACAGCTCCTACGAGCAGTACTTC.